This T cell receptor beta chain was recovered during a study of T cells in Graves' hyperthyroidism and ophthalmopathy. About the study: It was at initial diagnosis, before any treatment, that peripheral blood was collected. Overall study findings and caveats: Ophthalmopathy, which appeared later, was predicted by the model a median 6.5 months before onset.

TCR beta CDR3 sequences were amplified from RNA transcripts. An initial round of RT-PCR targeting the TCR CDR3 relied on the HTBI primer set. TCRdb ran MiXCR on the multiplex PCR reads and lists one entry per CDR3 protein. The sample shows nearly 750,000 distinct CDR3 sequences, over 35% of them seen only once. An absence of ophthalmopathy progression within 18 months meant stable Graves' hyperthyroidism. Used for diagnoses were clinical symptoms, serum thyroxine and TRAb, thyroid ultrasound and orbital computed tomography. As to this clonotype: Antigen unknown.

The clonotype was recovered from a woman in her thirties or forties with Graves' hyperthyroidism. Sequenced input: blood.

Here the CDR3 reads CASSERATGIDTQYF. The CDR3 bases are TGTGCCAGCAGTGAGCGGGCCACAGGGATAGATACGCAGTATTTT. This chain connects TRBV2 to TRBJ2-3; tentative D call: TRBD1 (6 bases). V lost 3 bases to trimming and J lost 5 bases, with 15 bases between them. Per germline, CDR1 SNHLY and CDR2 FYNNEI. The CDR3 has 15 amino acids.